A single sample gave rise to the 27 T cell receptor beta chains below, sequenced in a study of blood T cells in healthy people across ages. Through a sample-barcoded 5' primer and a J-beta primer mix, a second PCR was run for roughly 6 to 12 cycles. TCRdb reanalysed the 5' RACE reads using MiXCR and keeps one entry per CDR3 protein. This sample has about 930,000 distinct CDR3 sequences, with 29% found just once. This same sample was also part of a study on T cells of mothers and their children.

Specimen: blood. These TCRs come from a woman aged 40 to 49 in good health.

This chain connects TRBV21-1 to TRBJ2-3; the DNA was not used to check the table's D call, TRBD2. TRBV21-1 is recorded as a pseudogene. The CDR3 consists of 17 residues. CDR3 loop: CASSKTPGLAHTDTQYF. CDR3 in DNA: TGTGCCAGCAGCAAGACCCCGGGACTAGCGCACACAGATACGCAGTATTTT.

This clonotype was picked up a small number of times. The chain joins TRBV28 to TRBJ2-7; TRBD1 is a possible D gene (5 bases). Germline assignment: CDR1 MDHEN and CDR2 SYDVKM. The CDR3 covers 13 residues. Between the trimmed V and J ends, which lost 4 bases and 4 bases, there was a span of 11 bases. The CDR3 nucleotides are TGTGCCAGCAGTTCGTCACAGGAGTACGAGCAGTACTTC. Protein sequence: CASSSSQEYEQYF.

This clonotype was seen only a few times. V usage is TRBV27 and J usage is TRBJ1-5; unclear D gene. The germline CDR1 and CDR2 sequences are MNHEY and SMNVEV (reference sequence). The CDR3 totals 15 residues. V lost 6 bases to trimming and J lost 1 base, with 13 bases between them. As DNA, the CDR3 is TGTGCCAGCAGCCCTGACGGGATAAGCAATCAGCCCCAGCATTTT. Its protein product is CASSPDGISNQPQHF.

V usage is TRBV7-2 and J usage is TRBJ2-1; D not certain. Germline values: CDR1 SGHTA, CDR2 FQGNSA. CDR3 length equals 15 residues. Trimming took off 5 bases at V and 0 bases at J, with 11 bases between the two ends. The CDR3 DNA is TGTGCCAGCAGCCGGCTAGGATTCTCCTACAATGAGCAGTTCTTC. Amino acid sequence: CASSRLGFSYNEQFF.

The rearrangement uses TRBV13 and TRBJ1-1; D remains ambiguous. Trimming stripped 5 bases from V and 1 base from J, with 14 bases between. This CDR3 is 15 amino acids long. Germline V gene lookup returns CDR1 PRHDT and CDR2 FYEKMQ (reference sequence). CDR3 sequence (DNA): TGTGCCAGCAGCACCCCTCCGGGCGAGAACACTGAAGCTTTCTTT. It is translated as CASSTPPGENTEAFF.

J is TRBJ1-2 and V is TRBV2, with 7 bases matching TRBD1. V lost 6 bases to trimming and J lost 7 bases; unmatched junction nucleotides: 14. In germline, CDR1 is SNHLY, CDR2 FYNNEI. This CDR3 is 15 amino acids long. The CDR3 nucleotides are TGTGCCAGCAGGTTCCGGAGACAGGGTGACGGTGGCTACACCTTC. Its protein is CASRFRRQGDGGYTF.

The rearrangement uses TRBV7-9 and TRBJ2-3; a possible D gene is TRBD2 (7 bases). CDR1 is SEHNR and CDR2 is FQNEAQ in the germline V gene (reference sequence). V shed 4 bases and J shed 0 bases, with 17 bases lying between them. The CDR3 spans 17 residues. CDR3 nucleotides: TGTGCCAGCAGCTACGCCGGGCGGGGGCCTAGCACAGATACGCAGTATTTT. It encodes CASSYAGRGPSTDTQYF. Variable domain in full (rest from reference TRBV7-9 and TRBJ2-3): DTGVSQNPRHKITKRGQNVTFRCDPISEHNRLYWYRQTLGQGPEFLTYFQNEAQLEKSRLLSDRFSAERPKGSFSTLEIQRTEQGDSAMYLCASSYAGRGPSTDTQYFGPGTRLTVL.

This clonotype came up many times. A read error is possible here, since a much larger clone lies one base away. The J gene is TRBJ2-1, the V gene TRBV11-2; 9 bases fit TRBD2. Trimming removed 5 bases from V and 8 bases from J; junction bases left unmatched: 10. The CDR3 runs to 15 residues. Germline V gene lookup returns CDR1 SGHAT and CDR2 FQNNGV. CDR3 region: CASSRRAGGCDEQFF. DNA of the CDR3: TGTGCCAGCAGCCGAAGAGCGGGGGGTTGCGATGAGCAGTTCTTC.

This clonotype was counted at least ten times. This chain links TRBV7-9 with TRBJ2-7; TRBD1 agrees at 9 bases. The CDR3 totals 15 residues. The V gene's germline CDR1 is SEHNR and CDR2 FQNEAQ (reference sequence). J lost 1 base, V lost 5 bases, and 6 bases had no gene match. The CDR3 region has the DNA TGTGCCAGCAGCGTCCTCGGGACAGGGTCCTACGAGCAGTACTTC. As protein: CASSVLGTGSYEQYF.

This chain uses TRBV9 with TRBJ1-1; D is unclear. Between the trimmed V and J ends, which lost 0 bases and 5 bases, there was a span of 11 bases. CDR3 size: 14 residues. Germline V CDR1 and CDR2: SGDLS, YYNGEE. The CDR3 coding sequence is TGTGCCAGCAGCGTAGGATTACAGTCAACTGAAGCTTTCTTT. It yields the protein CASSVGLQSTEAFF.

At least ten counts were recorded for this clonotype. The CDR3 DNA reads as TGTGCCAGCAGCTTACTTGACAGGGAGCTTCAGGCTGGGGCCAACGTCCTGACTTTC. Amino acids: CASSLLDRELQAGANVLTF. This rearrangement joins TRBV11-2 to TRBJ2-6; TRBD1 aligns across 7 bases. The CDR3 consists of 19 residues. The junction had 12 bases not matched to a gene; V was cut back by 2 bases and J by 2 bases. CDR1 SGHAT and CDR2 FQNNGV come from the germline V gene.

This clonotype was observed a few times. The chain is built from TRBV28 and TRBJ2-7; the D gene is possibly TRBD2 (6 bases). V lost 3 bases and J lost 2, with 11 bases in between. The CDR3 sequence is 14 residues long. The germline gives CDR1 MDHEN, CDR2 SYDVKM. CDR3 sequence reads: CASSFPGGAYEQYF. The DNA for the CDR3 is TGTGCCAGCAGTTTCCCCGGGGGTGCCTACGAGCAGTACTTC.

This clonotype was counted many times. The V gene is TRBV7-6, the J gene TRBJ2-7; maybe TRBD1 (6 bases). Trimming removed 5 bases at V and 6 bases at J, with 14 bases between. CDR1 is SGHVS and CDR2 is FNYEAQ in the germline V gene. The CDR3 is made up of 13 amino acids. Here the CDR3 DNA reads TGTGCCAGCAGCATGAGACAGGTTTCCGAGCAGTACTTC. Residues: CASSMRQVSEQYF.

Of note for this clonotype: This may come from a read error, since a much larger clone is one base off. V usage is TRBV28 and J usage is TRBJ1-2, with D perhaps matching TRBD1 (5 bases). CDR3 size: 13 residues. Germline V gene data show CDR1 as MDHEN and CDR2 as SYDVKM. CDR3 region: CAGSFVGGYGYTF. The DNA of the CDR3 is TGTGCCGGCAGTTTCGTGGGGGGCTATGGCTACACCTTC.

This clonotype has more than one count but fewer than ten. In DNA, the CDR3 is TGTGCCAGCAGCCGAGGGGCAGCTAACTATGGCTACACCTTC. Amino acid sequence: CASSRGAANYGYTF. The chain links TRBV3-1 to TRBJ1-2, with a tentative D call TRBD1 (5 bases). V was clipped by 4 bases and J by 0 bases, with 9 bases between them. The CDR3 sequence is 14 residues long. CDR1 and CDR2 from the germline V gene are LGHDT and YNNKEL (reference sequence).

This clonotype was observed at least ten times. The chain joins TRBV18 to TRBJ2-5, with 7 bases fitting TRBD1. After removal of 4 bases from V and 4 bases from J, the junction contained 3 bases not matched to a gene. This CDR3 spans 13 amino acids. CDR1 is KGHSH, CDR2 LQKENI, per germline. CDR3 DNA sequence: TGTGCCAGCTCACGACAGGGCTCAGAGACCCAGTACTTC. Protein sequence: CASSRQGSETQYF.

This sequence joins TRBV28 and TRBJ2-7; no firm D call. V shed 7 bases and J shed 3 bases, with 16 bases lying between them. The length of the CDR3 is 14 residues. Germline V gene sequence: CDR1 MDHEN, CDR2 SYDVKM. As DNA, the CDR3 is TGTGCCAGCACCGCCCTAGACGGCGACTACGAGCAGTACTTC. It encodes CASTALDGDYEQYF.

This clonotype was counted a few times. The chain links TRBV6-6 to TRBJ1-1; 7 positions match TRBD1. The CDR3 contains 15 residues. The V segment lost 2 bases and the J segment 5 bases; nucleotides outside the gene matches: 8. In germline, CDR1 is MNHNY, CDR2 SVGAGI (reference sequence). The CDR3 region is CASSYPTGVRTEAFF. CDR3 nucleotides: TGTGCCAGCAGTTACCCCACAGGGGTGAGGACTGAAGCTTTCTTT.

The chain couples TRBV24-1 to TRBJ2-3, with D possibly being TRBD1 (6 bases). Trimming cost V 9 bases and J 1 base, with 16 bases left between them. Germline assignment: CDR1 KGHDR and CDR2 SFDVKD. The CDR3 totals 15 residues. The DNA for the CDR3 is TGTGCCACCGGACAAGGACAGTCCGGCACAGATACGCAGTATTTT. Protein product: CATGQGQSGTDTQYF.

CDR3 region: CASSSGLAGGPGSYNEQFF. CDR3 nucleotides: TGTGCCAGCAGCTCGGGACTAGCGGGGGGGCCTGGTTCCTACAATGAGCAGTTCTTC. The chain links TRBV7-9 to TRBJ2-1, with TRBD2 matching over 16 bases. Germline CDR1 is SEHNR and CDR2 is FQNEAQ (reference sequence). Losses at the gene ends were 4 bases for V and 1 base for J; bases not matched to a gene: 7. This CDR3 region has 19 residues.

The gene calls are TRBV7-3 and TRBJ1-5; unclear D gene. The CDR3 length is 13 residues. Per germline, CDR1 SGHTA and CDR2 FQGTGA. V was cut by 4 bases and J by 14 bases, with 18 bases left in between. As DNA, the CDR3 is TGTGCCAGCAGCTCCGCTAGTTCGGGCTACGAGCATTTT. This codes for CASSSASSGYEHF.

The chain joins TRBV12-3 or TRBV12-4 to TRBJ2-7, with a weak D call TRBD2 (5 bases). This CDR3 spans 14 amino acids. Trimming removed 7 bases at V and 2 bases at J, with 15 bases between. In DNA form, the CDR3 reads TGTGCCAGCACCCAAAAGGGAGAAGCCTACGAGCAGTACTTC. It codes for CASTQKGEAYEQYF.

In the case of this clonotype: Being one base from a much bigger clone, this may be a read error. The chain combines TRBV12-3 or TRBV12-4 with TRBJ2-3, with TRBD1 identical over 9 bases. There are 14 residues in the CDR3. CDR3 loop: CTSNPGQGADTQYF. CDR3 nucleotide sequence: TGTACCAGCAACCCGGGACAGGGTGCCGATACGCAGTATTTT.

The chain employs TRBV20-1 and TRBJ2-3; D is possibly TRBD2 (6 bases). Trimming shortened V by 5 bases and J by 4 bases, and 13 bases separated the two germline ends. In germline, CDR1 is DFQATT, CDR2 SNEGSKA (reference sequence). This CDR3 has 13 residues. The CDR3 coding sequence is TGCAGTGCTGGGAGGCTTGGCCCAGATACGCAGTATTTT. It specifies CSAGRLGPDTQYF.

The V and J genes are TRBV7-9 and TRBJ1-1, with 7 nucleotides matching TRBD1. With 6 bases clipped from V and 4 bases from J, the junction kept 5 bases outside the gene matches. Germline CDR1 and CDR2: SEHNR and FQNEAQ (reference sequence). The CDR3 spans 13 residues. The CDR3 DNA sequence: TGTGCCAGCAGTATCGAGGGGGCCACTGAAGCTTTCTTT. It translates to CASSIEGATEAFF.

The genes are TRBV19 and TRBJ2-1; 9 positions match TRBD1. Germline V lookup: CDR1 LNHDA, CDR2 SQIVND (reference sequence). The CDR3 runs 16 residues. Trimming at V came to 5 bases and at J to 8 bases, leaving 13 bases not matched to a gene. The CDR3 spells CASSRIATGGSYEQFF. The CDR3 region has the DNA TGTGCCAGTAGTCGCATCGCTACAGGGGGCTCATATGAGCAGTTCTTC.

This clonotype was observed a few times. The chain has TRBV29-1 and TRBJ2-5, with D tentatively TRBD1 (6 bases). With the DNA end fitting TRBJ2-7 better, the J assignment may be wrong. CDR1 is SQVTM, CDR2 ANQGSEA, per germline. The CDR3 runs 12 residues. Here the CDR3 DNA reads TGCAGCGTGATAGGACAGCGCTACGAGCAGTACTTC. As protein: CSVIGQRYEQYF.